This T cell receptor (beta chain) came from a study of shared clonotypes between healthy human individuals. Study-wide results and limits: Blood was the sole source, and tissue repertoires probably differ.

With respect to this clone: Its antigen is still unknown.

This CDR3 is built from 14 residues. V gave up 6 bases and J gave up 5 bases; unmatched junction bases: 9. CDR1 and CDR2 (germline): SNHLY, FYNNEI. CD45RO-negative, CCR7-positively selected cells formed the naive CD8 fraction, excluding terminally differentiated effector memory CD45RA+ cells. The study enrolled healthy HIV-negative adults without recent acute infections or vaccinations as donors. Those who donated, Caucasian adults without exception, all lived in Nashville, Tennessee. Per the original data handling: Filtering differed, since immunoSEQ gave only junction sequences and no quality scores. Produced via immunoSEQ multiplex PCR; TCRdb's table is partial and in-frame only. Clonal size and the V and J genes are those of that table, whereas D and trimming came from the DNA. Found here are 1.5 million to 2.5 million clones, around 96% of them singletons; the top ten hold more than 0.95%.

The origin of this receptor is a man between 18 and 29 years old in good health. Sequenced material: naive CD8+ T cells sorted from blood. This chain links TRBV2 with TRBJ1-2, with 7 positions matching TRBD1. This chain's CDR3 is CASSPGQLSYGYTF. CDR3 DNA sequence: TGTGCCAGCAGCCCGGGACAGTTGTCGTATGGCTACACCTTC. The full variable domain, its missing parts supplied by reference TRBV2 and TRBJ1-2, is EPEVTQTPSHQVTQMGQEVILRCVPISNHLYFYWYRQILGQKVEFLVSFYNNEISEKSEIFDDQFSVERPDGSNFTLKIRSTKLEDSAMYFCASSPGQLSYGYTFGSGTRLTVV.